This T cell receptor (beta chain) came from a study of blood T cell repertoires in COVID-19. In the original processing: By means of reference gene primer amplification, nucleated cell counts were estimated. Sequenced by immunoSEQ multiplex PCR; TCRdb stores in-frame clones only, minus some. V and J calls plus clone size are reproduced from that table; the DNA served to infer D and trimming. The table has about 220,000 clones, roughly nine tenths seen once; the top ten hold 0.65% to 0.85%. The sequence derives from a man in his forties with acute or convalescent COVID-19. Material for sequencing was peripheral blood.

CDR3: CASSLGGPSTDTQYF. CDR3 in DNA: TGTGCCAGCAGCCTAGGAGGTCCTAGCACAGATACGCAGTATTTT. This chain uses TRBV11-3 with TRBJ2-3; D perhaps matches TRBD2 (5 bases). The CDR3 spans 15 residues. V was pared by 5 bases and J by 0 bases, with 12 bases between. Germline CDR1 and CDR2: SGHNT and YENEEA.